The 11 T cell receptor beta chains below were found in one sample sequenced in a study of shared clonotypes between healthy human individuals. Method: immunoSEQ multiplex PCR; TCRdb's copy keeps in-frame clones and lacks some. The sample records about 1,900,000 clones, around 96% being singletons. Positive CCR7 selection of CD45RO-negative cells yielded the naive CD8 cells, and terminally differentiated effector memory CD45RA+ cells were excluded. The sequenced sample consisted of naive CD8+ T cells sorted from blood. These receptors originate from a man between 18 and 35 years old in good health.

The chain joins TRBV29-1 to TRBJ1-5; D remains ambiguous. This CDR3 has 14 amino acids. Trimming took 7 bases from V and 1 from J, leaving 14 bases between them. CDR1 is SQVTM, CDR2 ANQGSEA, per germline. DNA for the CDR3: TGCAGCGCTGCAGAGAACTGGAGCAATCAGCCCCAGCATTTT. This translates into CSAAENWSNQPQHF.

The chain is built from TRBV6-1 and TRBJ2-2, with a weak D call TRBD1 (6 bases). Germline CDR1 is MNHNS and CDR2 is SASEGT. There are 16 residues in the CDR3. V shed 1 base and J shed 2 bases, with 11 bases lying between them. CDR3 bases: TGTGCCAGCAGTGAAGACGGGACACTCAACACCGGGGAGCTGTTTTTT. It is translated as CASSEDGTLNTGELFF.

As DNA, the CDR3 is TGTGCCACCAGCAGAATACCCAACCCCAACTCCGAGCAGTACTTC. Translating it yields CATSRIPNPNSEQYF. J is TRBJ2-7 and V is TRBV15; D is unclear. There are 15 residues in the CDR3. The V gene lost 2 bases and the J gene lost 6 bases, with 17 bases spanning the gap. Germline values: CDR1 LNHNV, CDR2 YYDKDF (reference sequence).

On this clone itself: Other nucleotide sequences from this sample produce the same CDR3. This sequence joins TRBV27 and TRBJ1-2; D perhaps matches TRBD1 (6 bases). CDR1 and CDR2 (germline): MNHEY, SMNVEV (reference sequence). CDR3 size: 14 residues. The V end was cut by 6 bases, the J end by 0 bases, with 11 bases between. The CDR3 nucleotides are TGTGCCAGCAGCCTCAAGGGGGCTAACTATGGCTACACCTTC. The encoded protein is CASSLKGANYGYTF.

The rearrangement links TRBV5-4 to TRBJ2-7; perhaps D is TRBD1 or TRBD2 (5 bases each). The CDR3 has 14 amino acids. Germline loops: CDR1 SGHNT, CDR2 YYREEE (reference sequence). The germline V and J ends were trimmed by 3 bases and 7 bases, with 17 bases remaining between them. The CDR3 protein is CASSSDPGTGEQYF. The CDR3 nucleotides are TGTGCCAGCAGCTCAGACCCTGGGACGGGGGAGCAGTACTTC.

This clone was recorded once. The chain carries TRBV5-4 and TRBJ2-2; D gene ambiguous. Germline values: CDR1 SGHNT, CDR2 YYREEE (reference sequence). The CDR3 has 13 amino acids. Trimming stripped 3 bases from V and 5 bases from J, with 8 bases between. As DNA, the CDR3 is TGTGCCAGCAGCTCCTACGGGACCGGGGAGCTGTTTTTT. Translated, it gives CASSSYGTGELFF.

The rearrangement uses TRBV9 and TRBJ1-5, with a possible D match to TRBD1 (5 bases). The CDR3 spans 15 residues. V dropped 2 bases and J dropped 7 bases, with 16 bases sitting between them. Germline values: CDR1 SGDLS, CDR2 YYNGEE. CDR3 bases: TGTGCCAGCAGCGTGACGGGGGAGGAGGGACAGCCCCAGCATTTT. It codes for CASSVTGEEGQPQHF. Variable domain in full (rest from reference TRBV9 and TRBJ1-5): DSGVTQTPKHLITATGQRVTLRCSPRSGDLSVYWYQQSLDQGLQFLIQYYNGEERAKGNILERFSAQQFPDLHSELNLSSLELGDSALYFCASSVTGEEGQPQHFGDGTRLSIL.

This sequence joins TRBV13 and TRBJ1-2; D possibly corresponds to TRBD1 (5 bases). The CDR3 spans 12 residues. The germline V gene has CDR1 PRHDT and CDR2 FYEKMQ (reference sequence). The ends were cut back, 7 bases at V and 8 bases at J, with 14 bases in the middle. The CDR3 here is CASMWEGRGYTF. CDR3 in DNA: TGTGCCAGCATGTGGGAGGGACGCGGCTACACCTTC.

This chain links TRBV27 with TRBJ1-1; D unclear. V was pared by 4 bases and J by 11 bases, with 14 bases between. In germline, CDR1 is MNHEY, CDR2 SMNVEV (reference sequence). The length of the CDR3 is 12 residues. The CDR3: CASSSSGGSAFF. CDR3 coding DNA: TGTGCCAGCAGTTCCTCAGGAGGGAGCGCTTTCTTT.

As for this clone: The sample carries other DNA sequences with the same CDR3. The chain is built from TRBV9 and TRBJ2-7; 8 nucleotides align to TRBD2. Per germline, CDR1 SGDLS and CDR2 YYNGEE. J lost 0 bases, V lost 3 bases, and 5 bases had no gene match. The CDR3 runs 15 residues. CDR3 sequence: CASSAGLADSYEQYF. The DNA for the CDR3 is TGTGCCAGCAGCGCTGGACTAGCAGACTCCTACGAGCAGTACTTC. Using reference TRBV9 and TRBJ2-7 for the parts outside the CDR3, the full variable domain is DSGVTQTPKHLITATGQRVTLRCSPRSGDLSVYWYQQSLDQGLQFLIQYYNGEERAKGNILERFSAQQFPDLHSELNLSSLELGDSALYFCASSAGLADSYEQYFGPGTRLTVT.

The rearrangement joins TRBV13 to TRBJ2-2; 8 bases map to TRBD1. The J segment lost 2 bases and the V segment lost 10 bases, leaving 6 bases of the junction unmatched. Germline V lookup: CDR1 PRHDT, CDR2 FYEKMQ (reference sequence). The CDR3 loop spans 14 amino acids. CDR3 coding DNA: TGTGCCATCTTAGACAGGGGTAACACCGGGGAGCTGTTTTTT. It translates to CAILDRGNTGELFF.